The text below deals with one T cell receptor (beta chain). In the original workflow: Reference gene primers were amplified, and this amplification served to estimate nucleated cell counts. This table comes from immunoSEQ multiplex PCR, and its TCRdb copy is limited to in-frame clones, with some not included. Clone size and V and J calls were adopted from that table, with D and trimming inferred from the DNA. Altogether approximately 150,000 clones are present, 75% to 90% being singletons, with the ten largest covering roughly 13%. Seattle patient enrollment occurred during active infection, with longitudinal follow-up thereafter. The germline gives CDR1 LNHNV, CDR2 YYDKDF (reference sequence). The CDR3 runs 16 residues. V was trimmed by 0 bases and J by 8 bases, leaving 17 bases between them. This sample is drawn from a study of blood T cell repertoires in COVID-19.

The specimen was peripheral blood. The sequence came from a man in his late teens or twenties with COVID-19, enrolled during active disease. This rearrangement joins TRBV15 to TRBJ2-1, with D tentatively TRBD1 (5 bases). CDR3 coding DNA: TGTGCCACCAGCAGAGATCTCGTGAGGTGGGGCGATGAGCAGTTCTTC. The encoded protein is CATSRDLVRWGDEQFF.